The sequence of this TCR beta chain was determined in a study of T-cell memory formation after mild COVID-19 (dated by TCRdb to the early 2020s). For context, the study as a whole: Most TCR sequence clusters were specific to one of the two donors. In a couple of donors, T-cell clones that expanded and contracted after mild COVID-19 were tracked by sequencing TCRalpha and TCRbeta repertoires over time. The cohort comprised two young, previously healthy adult volunteers, one female and one male. Beyond this particular receptor, the publication reports: Some responding clones were found in pre-infection memory, which suggests that pre-existing cross-reactive memory T cells took part in the SARS-CoV-2 response. Clones contracting from day 15 to 85 had balanced CD4/CD8 phenotypes, while a second wave expanding from day 15 to 37 was biased towards CD4+. Contracting CD4+ clones were found mainly in CM and EM memory subsets, while CD8+ clones were enriched in EMRA. Only a couple of mild cases were covered in the study, and larger cohorts including severe cases with pre-infection samples were considered necessary. SARS-CoV-2 specificity was not confirmed for the second-wave clones peaking on day 37.

Its CDR3 holds 15 amino acids, cysteine through phenylalanine. Kept here is only the CDR3 DNA, which spans 45 bases and is read in frame from base 1. Sequences KGHSH (CDR1) and LQKENI (CDR2) are obtained from the germline V gene. At the junction V is shortened by 3 bases and J by 2 bases, with 13 bases in between. To note about this clonotype: Its antigen target is currently unknown. Within one base of it there is no much larger clone, and no base qualities were kept.

The sequencing machine was an Illumina NovaSeq 6000. Using 5'RACE with constant-segment primers, TCRalpha and TCRbeta cDNA libraries were constructed, with sample barcodes and unique molecular identifiers added in the process. Trizol reagent was used to extract RNA from every sample. Amplification of the libraries took two PCR steps, and the second step added a second sample barcode plus Illumina TruSeq adapters. Libraries were sequenced on an Illumina NovaSeq with 2 x 150 bp paired-end reads. The study's own analysis went as follows. With migec v1.2.7, reads were demultiplexed and then collapsed into UMI-guided consensus sequences. With mixcr v2.1.11, UMI consensuses were aligned to TRA and TRB V and J templates and assembled into clonotypes. Expanded or contracted clonotypes were those called significant by both edgeR and NoisET, with noise models trained on biological replicates. For edgeR calls, the cutoffs were a false discovery rate-adjusted p below 0.01 and a log2 fold-change threshold of 1. As an exploratory analysis of dynamics, max-normalized trajectories of the 1000 most abundant clonotypes were examined by PCA with hierarchical clustering. The CD4 or CD8 phenotype of responding clones was assigned using the separately sequenced CD4+ and CD8+ repertoires. TCRdb reworked the public reads: Q25 trimming with fastp, MiXCR clone assembly, productive beta chains retained. Every distinct CDR3 protein forms one entry, paired with its most common genes and DNA. The V and J calls here are based on TCRdb, not the publication. This sample is represented by roughly 200,000 distinct CDR3 sequences; roughly a fifth of them were singletons. The top ten clonotypes cover around 23% of the sample.

Ficoll-Paque density gradient centrifugation was the method used to isolate PBMCs. This clonotype was sampled from an adult woman who had mild COVID-19 (a few samples of this study predate the infection). The sample titles of this study are shuffled in the database, so cell type and time point are left out; the donor was told from shared clones. Sequences were obtained from PBMCs or a T cell subset sorted from them (not recorded which). This chain is built from TRBV18 and TRBJ1-2, with a weak D call of TRBD1 (6 bases match). The CDR3 protein: CASSPTGGANYGYTF. The nucleotides read TGTGCCAGCTCACCTACGGGGGGGGCCAACTATGGCTACACCTTC.